The table lists the clone carrying this T cell receptor beta chain with many counts. With 6 bases clipped from V and 1 base from J, the junction kept 6 bases outside the gene matches. This CDR3 has 15 amino acids. The data were obtained in a study of Graves' ophthalmopathy and Graves' hyperthyroidism. Investigators amplified TCR beta CDR3 regions from RNA transcripts. RT-PCR in the first round used HTBI primers; a second-round multiplex PCR followed. TCRdb analysed the multiplex PCR reads with MiXCR anew, one entry per CDR3 protein. This repertoire shows under 800,000 distinct CDR3 sequences, 22% found once; its top ten account for approximately 7%.

This TCR came from a woman between 18 and 30 years old with stable Graves' hyperthyroidism. Some clones in this sample may be carry-over from other donors' samples. Sequencing used peripheral blood. V gene TRBV12-3 or TRBV12-4 combines with J gene TRBJ1-1; 9 nucleotides agree with TRBD1. CDR3 DNA sequence: TGTGCCAGCAGCCAGGGACAGGGAGGGAACACTGAAGCTTTCTTT. Its translation: CASSQGQGGNTEAFF.